This paragraph reports one TCR beta chain. Antigen unknown. CDR1 is KGHSH and CDR2 is LQKENI in the germline V gene. The CDR3 sequence is 14 residues long. V was pared by 6 bases and J by 2 bases, with 13 bases between. The data stem from a study of cytomegalovirus exposure and HLA in healthy donors. General study results and limits: According to the study, around 150 TCR beta chains were cytomegalovirus-associated.

The PCR was carried out with 60 Vbeta primers and 13 Jbeta primers. Clones were read by immunoSEQ multiplex PCR, and TCRdb kept only the in-frame ones, dropping some. The sample contains 110,000 to 150,000 clones, 65% to 85% of which appear only once. Sequenced sample: PBMCs. The gene calls are TRBV18 and TRBJ1-1; a weak D match, TRBD1 (6 bases). The receptor was derived from a woman between 40 and 50 years old in good health and CMV-seropositive. In DNA, the CDR3 is TGTGCCAGCTCCCCCCAACAGGGAAACACTGAAGCTTTCTTT. This translates into CASSPQQGNTEAFF.